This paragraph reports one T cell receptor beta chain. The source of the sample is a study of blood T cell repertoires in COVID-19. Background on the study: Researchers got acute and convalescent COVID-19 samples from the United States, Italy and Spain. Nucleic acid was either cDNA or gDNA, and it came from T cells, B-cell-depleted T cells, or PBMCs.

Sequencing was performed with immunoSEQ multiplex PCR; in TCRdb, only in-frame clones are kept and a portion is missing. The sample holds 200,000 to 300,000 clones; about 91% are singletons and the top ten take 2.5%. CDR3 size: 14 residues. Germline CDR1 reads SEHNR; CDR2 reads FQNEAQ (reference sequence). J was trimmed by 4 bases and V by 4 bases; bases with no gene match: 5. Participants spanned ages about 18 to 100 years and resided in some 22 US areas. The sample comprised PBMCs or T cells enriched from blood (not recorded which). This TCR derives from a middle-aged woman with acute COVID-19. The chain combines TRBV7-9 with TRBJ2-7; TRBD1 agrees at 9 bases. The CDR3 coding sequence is TGTGCCAGCAGCTACACAGGGGGCGGGTACGAGCAGTACTTC. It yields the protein CASSYTGGGYEQYF.